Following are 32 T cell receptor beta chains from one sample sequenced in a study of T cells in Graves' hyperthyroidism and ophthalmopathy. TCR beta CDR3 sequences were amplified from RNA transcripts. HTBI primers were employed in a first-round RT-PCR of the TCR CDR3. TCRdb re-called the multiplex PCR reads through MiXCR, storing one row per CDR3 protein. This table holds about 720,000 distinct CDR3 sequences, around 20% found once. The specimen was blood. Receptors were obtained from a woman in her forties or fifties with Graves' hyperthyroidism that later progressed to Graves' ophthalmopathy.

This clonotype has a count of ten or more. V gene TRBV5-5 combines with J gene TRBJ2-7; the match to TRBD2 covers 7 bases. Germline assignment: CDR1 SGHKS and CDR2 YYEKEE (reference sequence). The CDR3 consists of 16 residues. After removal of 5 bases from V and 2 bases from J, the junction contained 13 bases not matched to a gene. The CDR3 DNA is TGTGCCAGCAGTCCGGGGGGAACAGGTTGGGCCTACGAGCAGTACTTC. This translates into CASSPGGTGWAYEQYF.

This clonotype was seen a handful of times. The CDR3 loop is CASSEARSIGELFF. The CDR3 bases are TGTGCCAGCAGTGAAGCGCGATCTATCGGGGAGCTGTTTTTT. V and J are TRBV6-1 and TRBJ2-2; no clear D. This CDR3 spans 14 amino acids. V was shortened by 0 bases and J by 7 bases, with 9 bases between the two germline ends. Germline-derived CDR1 and CDR2 are MNHNS and SASEGT.

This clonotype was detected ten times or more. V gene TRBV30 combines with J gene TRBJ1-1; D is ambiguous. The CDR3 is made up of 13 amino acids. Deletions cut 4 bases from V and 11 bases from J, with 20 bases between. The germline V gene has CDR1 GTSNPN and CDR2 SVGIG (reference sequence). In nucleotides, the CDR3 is TGTGCCTGGAAATTAGACCCGGGAACGGAGGCTTTCTTT. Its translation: CAWKLDPGTEAFF.

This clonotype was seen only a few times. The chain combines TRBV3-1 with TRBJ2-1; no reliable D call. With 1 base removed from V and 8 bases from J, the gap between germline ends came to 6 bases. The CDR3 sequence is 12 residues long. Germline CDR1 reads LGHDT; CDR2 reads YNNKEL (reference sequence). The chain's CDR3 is CASSQGTHEQFF. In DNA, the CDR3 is TGTGCCAGCAGCCAAGGGACCCATGAGCAGTTCTTC.

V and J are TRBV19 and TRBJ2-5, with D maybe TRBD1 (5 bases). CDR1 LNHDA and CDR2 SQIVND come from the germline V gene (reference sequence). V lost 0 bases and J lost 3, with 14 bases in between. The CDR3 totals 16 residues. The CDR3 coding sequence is TGTGCCAGTAGTATAGATGCCAAGGGGTTGGAAGAGACCCAGTACTTC. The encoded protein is CASSIDAKGLEETQYF.

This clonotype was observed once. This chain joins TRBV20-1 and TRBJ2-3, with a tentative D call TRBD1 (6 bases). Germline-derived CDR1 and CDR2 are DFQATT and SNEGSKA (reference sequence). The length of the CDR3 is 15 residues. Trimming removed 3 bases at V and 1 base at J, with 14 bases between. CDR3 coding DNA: TGCAGTGCTAGGGAAACAGGGTCCGGCACAGATACGCAGTATTTT. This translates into CSARETGSGTDTQYF.

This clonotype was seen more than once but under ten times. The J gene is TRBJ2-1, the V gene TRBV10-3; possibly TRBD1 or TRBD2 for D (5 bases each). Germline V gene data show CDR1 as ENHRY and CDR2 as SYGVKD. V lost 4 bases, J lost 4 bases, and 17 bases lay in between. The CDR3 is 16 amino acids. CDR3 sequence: CAISGLPGDLYNEQFF. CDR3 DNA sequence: TGTGCCATCAGTGGGCTACCCGGGGACCTGTACAATGAGCAGTTCTTC.

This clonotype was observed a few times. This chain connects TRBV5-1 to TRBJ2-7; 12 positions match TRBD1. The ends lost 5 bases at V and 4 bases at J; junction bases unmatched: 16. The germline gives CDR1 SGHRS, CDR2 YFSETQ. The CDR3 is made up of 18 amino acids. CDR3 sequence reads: CASRGSGTGTGGMYEQYF. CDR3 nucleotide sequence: TGCGCCAGCAGAGGGAGTGGTACTGGGACAGGGGGCATGTACGAGCAGTACTTC.

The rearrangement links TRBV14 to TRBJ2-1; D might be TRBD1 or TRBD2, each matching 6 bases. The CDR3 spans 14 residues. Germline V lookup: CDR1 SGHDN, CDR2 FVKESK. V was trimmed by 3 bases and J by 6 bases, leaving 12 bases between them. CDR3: CASSQRGVGNEQFF. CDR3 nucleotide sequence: TGTGCCAGCAGCCAGAGGGGGGTGGGCAATGAGCAGTTCTTC.

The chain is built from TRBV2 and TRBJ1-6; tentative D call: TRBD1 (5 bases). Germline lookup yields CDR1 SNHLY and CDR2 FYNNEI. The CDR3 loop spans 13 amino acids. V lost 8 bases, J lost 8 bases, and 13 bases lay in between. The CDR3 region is CASVGQGDSPLHF. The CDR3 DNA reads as TGTGCCAGCGTGGGGCAGGGAGATTCACCCCTCCACTTT.

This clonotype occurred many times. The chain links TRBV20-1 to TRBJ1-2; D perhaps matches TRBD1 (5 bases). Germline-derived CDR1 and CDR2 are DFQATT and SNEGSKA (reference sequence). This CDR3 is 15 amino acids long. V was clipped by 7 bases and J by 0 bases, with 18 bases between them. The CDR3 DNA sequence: TGCAGTGTCCCAGGCGGCGGGGGGACTAACTATGGCTACACCTTC. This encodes CSVPGGGGTNYGYTF.

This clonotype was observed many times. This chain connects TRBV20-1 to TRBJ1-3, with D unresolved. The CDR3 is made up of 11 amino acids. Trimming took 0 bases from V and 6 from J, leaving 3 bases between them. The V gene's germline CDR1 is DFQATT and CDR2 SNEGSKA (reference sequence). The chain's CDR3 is CSAREANTIYF. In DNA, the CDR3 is TGCAGTGCTAGAGAAGCAAACACCATATATTTT.

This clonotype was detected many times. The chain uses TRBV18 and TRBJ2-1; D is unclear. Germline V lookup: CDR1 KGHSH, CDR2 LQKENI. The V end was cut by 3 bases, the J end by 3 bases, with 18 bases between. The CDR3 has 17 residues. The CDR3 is CASSPTSRLPVYNEQFF. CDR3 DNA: TGTGCCAGCTCACCCACCAGCCGGTTACCAGTCTACAATGAGCAGTTCTTC.

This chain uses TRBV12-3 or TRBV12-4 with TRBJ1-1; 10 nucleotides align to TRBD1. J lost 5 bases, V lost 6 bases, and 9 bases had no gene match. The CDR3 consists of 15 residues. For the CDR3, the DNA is TGTGCCAGCAGCCCATTAGACAGGGGGCGAACTGAAGCTTTCTTT. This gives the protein CASSPLDRGRTEAFF.

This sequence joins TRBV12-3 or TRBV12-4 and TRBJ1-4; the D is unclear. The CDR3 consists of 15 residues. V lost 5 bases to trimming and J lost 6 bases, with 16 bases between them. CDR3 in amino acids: CASSPLTGVDEKLFF. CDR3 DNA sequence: TGTGCCAGCAGTCCCCTTACCGGGGTAGATGAAAAACTGTTTTTT.

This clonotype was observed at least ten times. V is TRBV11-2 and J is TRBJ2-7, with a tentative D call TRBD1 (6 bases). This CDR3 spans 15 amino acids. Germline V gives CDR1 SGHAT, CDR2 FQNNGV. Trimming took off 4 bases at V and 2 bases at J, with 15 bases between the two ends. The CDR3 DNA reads TGTGCCAGCAGCTACCACCCGGACAGCCCCTACGAGCAGTACTTC. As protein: CASSYHPDSPYEQYF.

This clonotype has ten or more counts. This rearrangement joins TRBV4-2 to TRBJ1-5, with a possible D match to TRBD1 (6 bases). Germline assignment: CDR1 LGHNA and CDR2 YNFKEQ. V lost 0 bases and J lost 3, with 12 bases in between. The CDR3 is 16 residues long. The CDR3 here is CASSQDRGADNQPQHF. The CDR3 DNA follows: TGTGCCAGCAGCCAAGATCGGGGGGCAGACAATCAGCCCCAGCATTTT.

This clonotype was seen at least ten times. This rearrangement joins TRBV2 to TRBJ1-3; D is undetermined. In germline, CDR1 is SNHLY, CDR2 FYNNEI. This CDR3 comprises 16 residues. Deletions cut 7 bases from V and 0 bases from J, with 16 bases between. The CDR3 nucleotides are TGTGCCAGCACCCGAAGGTCAGGAGGCTCTGGAAACACCATATATTTT. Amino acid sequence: CASTRRSGGSGNTIYF.

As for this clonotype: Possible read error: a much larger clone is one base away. CDR3 in amino acids: CSATGTGTGGIGSNQHQHF. The DNA of the CDR3 is TGCAGTGCTACGGGGACTGGGACAGGAGGTATAGGGAGCAATCAGCACCAGCATTTT. The gene calls are TRBV20-1 and TRBJ1-5; TRBD1 agrees at 8 bases. The germline CDR1 and CDR2 sequences are DFQATT and SNEGSKA (reference sequence). The CDR3 loop spans 19 amino acids.

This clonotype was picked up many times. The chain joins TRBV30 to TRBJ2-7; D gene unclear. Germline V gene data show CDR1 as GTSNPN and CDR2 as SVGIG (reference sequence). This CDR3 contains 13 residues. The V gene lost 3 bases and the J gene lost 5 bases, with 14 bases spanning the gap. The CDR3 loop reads CAWRIRGQNEQYF. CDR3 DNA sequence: TGTGCCTGGAGAATACGAGGTCAGAACGAGCAGTACTTC.

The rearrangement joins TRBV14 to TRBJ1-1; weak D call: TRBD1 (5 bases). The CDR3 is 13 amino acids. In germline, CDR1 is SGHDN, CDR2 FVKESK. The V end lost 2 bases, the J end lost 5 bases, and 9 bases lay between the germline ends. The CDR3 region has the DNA TGTGCCAGCAGCCAAACCAGGGTTACTGAAGCTTTCTTT. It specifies CASSQTRVTEAFF. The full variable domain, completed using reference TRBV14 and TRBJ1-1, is EAGVTQFPSHSVIEKGQTVTLRCDPISGHDNLYWYRRVMGKEIKFLLHFVKESKQDESGMPNNRFLAERTGGTYSTLKVQPAELEDSGVYFCASSQTRVTEAFFGQGTRLTVV.

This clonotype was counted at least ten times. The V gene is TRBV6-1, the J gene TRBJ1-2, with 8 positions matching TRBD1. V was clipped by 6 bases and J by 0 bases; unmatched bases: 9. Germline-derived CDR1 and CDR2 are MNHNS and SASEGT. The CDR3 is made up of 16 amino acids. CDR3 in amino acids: CASRSPGQATNYGYTF. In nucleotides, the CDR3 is TGTGCCAGCAGATCCCCGGGACAGGCCACTAACTATGGCTACACCTTC.

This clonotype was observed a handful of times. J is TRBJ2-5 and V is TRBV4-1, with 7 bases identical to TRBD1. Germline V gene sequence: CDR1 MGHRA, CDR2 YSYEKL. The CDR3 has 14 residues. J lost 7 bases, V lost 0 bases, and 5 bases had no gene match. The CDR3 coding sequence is TGCGCCAGCAGCCAAGAAACAGGGGATGTGACCCAGTACTTC. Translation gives CASSQETGDVTQYF.

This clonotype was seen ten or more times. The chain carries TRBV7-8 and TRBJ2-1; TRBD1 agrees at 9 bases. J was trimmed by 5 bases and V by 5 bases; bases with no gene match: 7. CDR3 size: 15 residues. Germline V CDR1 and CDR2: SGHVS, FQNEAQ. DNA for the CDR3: TGTGCCAGCAGCCCGAGGGACAGGGTGAACAATGAGCAGTTCTTC. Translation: CASSPRDRVNNEQFF.

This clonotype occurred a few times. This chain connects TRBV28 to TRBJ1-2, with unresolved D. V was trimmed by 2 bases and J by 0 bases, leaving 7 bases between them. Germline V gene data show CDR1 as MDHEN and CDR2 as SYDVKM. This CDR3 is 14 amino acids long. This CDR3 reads CASSLTDANYGYTF. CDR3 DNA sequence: TGTGCCAGCAGTTTAACAGACGCTAACTATGGCTACACCTTC.

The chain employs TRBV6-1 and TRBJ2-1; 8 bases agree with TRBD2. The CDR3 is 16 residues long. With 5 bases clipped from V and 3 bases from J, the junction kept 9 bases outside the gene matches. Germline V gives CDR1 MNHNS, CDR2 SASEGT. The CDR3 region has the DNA TGTGCCAGCAGTAGACGCGGGGGGCCTTACTACAATGAGCAGTTCTTC. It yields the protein CASSRRGGPYYNEQFF.

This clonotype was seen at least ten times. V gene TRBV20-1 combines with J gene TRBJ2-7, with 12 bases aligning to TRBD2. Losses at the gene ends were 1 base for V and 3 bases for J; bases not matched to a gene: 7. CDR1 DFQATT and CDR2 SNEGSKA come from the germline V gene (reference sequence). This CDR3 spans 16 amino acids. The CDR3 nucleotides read TGCAGTGCTAGAGTCTGGAGGACTAGCGGGGACTACGAGCAGTACTTC. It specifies CSARVWRTSGDYEQYF.

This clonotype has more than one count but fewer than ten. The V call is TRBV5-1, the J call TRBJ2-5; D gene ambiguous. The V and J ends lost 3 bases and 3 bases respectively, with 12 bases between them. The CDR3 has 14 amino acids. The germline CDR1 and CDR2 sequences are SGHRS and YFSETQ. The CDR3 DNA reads TGCGCCAGCAGCTCGCTATATAGGGAAGAGACCCAGTACTTC. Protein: CASSSLYREETQYF.

CDR3 in amino acids: CASSLAGQGNNQPQHF. CDR3 DNA: TGTGCCAGCAGCTTGGCCGGGCAGGGAAACAATCAGCCCCAGCATTTT. The rearrangement joins TRBV5-5 to TRBJ1-5; TRBD1 might be the D (5 bases). The V end was cut by 0 bases, the J end by 3 bases, with 13 bases between. CDR1 and CDR2 from the germline V gene are SGHKS and YYEKEE (reference sequence). The CDR3 runs to 16 residues. Together with reference TRBV5-5 and TRBJ1-5, the CDR3 gives the full variable domain: DAGVTQSPTHLIKTRGQQVTLRCSPISGHKSVSWYQQVLGQGPQFIFQYYEKEERGRGNFPDRFSARQFPNYSSELNVNALLLGDSALYLCASSLAGQGNNQPQHFGDGTRLSIL.

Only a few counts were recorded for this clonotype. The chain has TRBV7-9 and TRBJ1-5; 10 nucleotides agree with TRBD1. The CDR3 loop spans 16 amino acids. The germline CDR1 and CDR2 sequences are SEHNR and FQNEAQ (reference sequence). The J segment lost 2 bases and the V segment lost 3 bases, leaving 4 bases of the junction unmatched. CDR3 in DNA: TGTGCCAGCAGCTTCGGACAGGGGGATGGCAATCAGCCCCAGCATTTT. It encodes CASSFGQGDGNQPQHF.

CDR3: CASTEVDDNQPQHF. Written as DNA, the CDR3 is TGTGCCAGTACCGAGGTGGATGACAATCAGCCCCAGCATTTT. This chain uses TRBV19 with TRBJ1-5; D gene ambiguous. Trimming took off 7 bases at V and 3 bases at J, with 13 bases between the two ends. CDR1 is LNHDA, CDR2 SQIVND, per germline (reference sequence). CDR3 size: 14 residues.

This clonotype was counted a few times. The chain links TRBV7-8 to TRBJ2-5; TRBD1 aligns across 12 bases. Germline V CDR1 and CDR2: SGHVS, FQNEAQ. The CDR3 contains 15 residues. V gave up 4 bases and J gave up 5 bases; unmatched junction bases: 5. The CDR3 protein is CASSSGQGALETQYF. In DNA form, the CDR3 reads TGTGCCAGCAGCTCGGGACAGGGGGCGTTGGAGACCCAGTACTTC.